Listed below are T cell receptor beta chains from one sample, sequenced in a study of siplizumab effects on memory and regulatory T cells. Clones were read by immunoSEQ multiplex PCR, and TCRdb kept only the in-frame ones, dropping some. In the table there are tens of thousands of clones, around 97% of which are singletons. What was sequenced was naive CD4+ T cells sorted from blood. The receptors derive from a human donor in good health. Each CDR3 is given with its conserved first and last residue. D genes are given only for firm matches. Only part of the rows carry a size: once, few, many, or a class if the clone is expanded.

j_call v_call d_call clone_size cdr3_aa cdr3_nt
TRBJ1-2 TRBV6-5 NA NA CASTQTFGVGYTF TGTGCCAGCACCCAAACATTCGGGGTCGGCTACACCTTC
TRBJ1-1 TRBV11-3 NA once CASSARGGNTEAFF TGTGCCAGCAGCGCCCGAGGGGGGAACACTGAAGCTTTCTTT
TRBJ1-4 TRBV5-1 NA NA CASSTRGHDGNEKLFF TGCGCCAGCAGTACCAGGGGCCATGACGGTAATGAAAAACTGTTTTTT
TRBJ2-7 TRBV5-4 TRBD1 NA CASSLVGQGTGEQYF TGTGCCAGCAGCTTGGTAGGACAGGGGACGGGCGAGCAGTACTTC
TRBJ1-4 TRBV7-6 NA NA CASSRGVATNEKLFF TGTGCCAGCAGTCGAGGGGTTGCAACTAATGAAAAACTGTTTTTT
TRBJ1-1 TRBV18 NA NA CASSPFDRQVEAFF TGTGCCAGCTCACCATTCGACAGACAAGTTGAAGCTTTCTTT
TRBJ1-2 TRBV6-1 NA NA CASSEARGGYGYTF TGTGCCAGCAGTGAAGCGCGGGGGGGATATGGCTACACCTTC
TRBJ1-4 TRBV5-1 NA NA CASSTAGVTNEKLFF TGCGCCAGCAGCACCGCAGGGGTCACTAATGAAAAACTGTTTTTT
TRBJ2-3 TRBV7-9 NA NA CASSFTDTTDTQYF TGTGCCAGCAGCTTCACAGACACAACAGATACGCAGTATTTT
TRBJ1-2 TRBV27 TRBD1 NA CASSLRDSNGYTF TGTGCCAGCAGTTTGAGGGACAGTAATGGCTACACCTTC
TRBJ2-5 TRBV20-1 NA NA CSARSLSAQYF TGCAGTGCTAGATCTCTGTCGGCCCAGTACTTC
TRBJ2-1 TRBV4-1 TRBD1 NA CASRLGQAIDEQFF TGCGCCAGCCGACTGGGACAGGCCATCGATGAGCAGTTCTTC
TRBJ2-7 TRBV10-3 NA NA CAIRTVSSYEQYF TGTGCCATCAGGACAGTGAGCTCCTACGAGCAGTACTTC
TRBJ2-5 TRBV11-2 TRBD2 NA CASSAGLKETQYF TGTGCCAGCAGCGCGGGACTAAAAGAGACCCAGTACTTC
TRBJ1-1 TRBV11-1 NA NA CASSHNRGNTEAFF TGTGCCAGTTCACATAACCGGGGGAACACTGAAGCTTTCTTT
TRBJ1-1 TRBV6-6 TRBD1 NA CASSRRDRGTEAFF TGTGCCAGCAGTCGCCGGGACAGGGGGACTGAAGCTTTCTTT
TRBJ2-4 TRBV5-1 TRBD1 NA CASSLENRTGGPERAKNIQYF TGCGCCAGCAGCCTGGAAAACCGGACAGGGGGCCCAGAGAGAGCCAAAAACATTCAGTACTTC
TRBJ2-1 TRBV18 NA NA CASTDTYNEQFF TGTGCCAGCACGGACACCTACAATGAGCAGTTCTTC
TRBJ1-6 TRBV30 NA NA CAWSLRAGVNSPLHF TGTGCCTGGAGTCTCAGAGCAGGTGTTAATTCACCCCTCCACTTT
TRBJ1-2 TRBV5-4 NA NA CASSLEGPTSYGYTF TGTGCCAGCAGCTTGGAGGGACCTACGAGCTATGGCTACACCTTC
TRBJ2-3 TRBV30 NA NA CAWSVQSSGTDTQYF TGTGCCTGGAGTGTACAGAGTAGCGGCACAGATACGCAGTATTTT
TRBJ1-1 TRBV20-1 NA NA CSATENTEAFF TGCAGTGCTACAGAGAACACTGAAGCTTTCTTT
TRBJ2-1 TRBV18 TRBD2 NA CASSPGTSSVNEQFF TGTGCCAGCTCACCGGGGACTAGCTCGGTCAATGAGCAGTTCTTC
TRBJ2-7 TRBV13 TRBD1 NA CASSLWTGKSSYEQYF TGTGCCAGCAGCTTATGGACAGGGAAGAGCTCCTACGAGCAGTACTTC
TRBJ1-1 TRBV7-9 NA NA CASSYLGGSGTEAFF TGTGCCAGCAGTTACCTGGGGGGCTCGGGCACTGAAGCTTTCTTT
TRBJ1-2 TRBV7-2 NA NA CASSLVNSAGYTF TGTGCCAGCAGCTTAGTGAACAGCGCTGGCTACACCTTC
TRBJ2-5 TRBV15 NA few CATSKYEGETQYF TGTGCCACCAGCAAGTACGAGGGAGAGACCCAGTACTTC
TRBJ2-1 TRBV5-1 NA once CASSLTVGNEQFF TGCGCCAGCAGCTTAACTGTTGGCAATGAGCAGTTCTTC
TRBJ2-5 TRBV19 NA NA CASSNGRQETQYF TGTGCCAGTAGTAACGGCCGGCAAGAGACCCAGTACTTC
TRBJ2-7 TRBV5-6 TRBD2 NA CASSFQAGVSYEQYF TGTGCCAGCAGCTTTCAAGCGGGGGTCTCCTACGAGCAGTACTTC
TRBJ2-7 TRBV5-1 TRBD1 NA CASSLGWDRGHEQYF TGCGCCAGCAGCTTGGGTTGGGACAGGGGTCACGAGCAGTACTTC
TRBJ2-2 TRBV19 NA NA CASSIVGRRTGELFF TGTGCCAGTAGTATAGTAGGGAGGAGGACCGGGGAGCTGTTTTTT
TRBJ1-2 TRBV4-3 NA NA CASSQGTANYGYTF TGCGCCAGCAGCCAAGGGACAGCTAACTATGGCTACACCTTC
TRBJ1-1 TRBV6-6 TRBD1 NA CASKGTDNMNTEAFF TGTGCCAGCAAGGGGACAGACAACATGAACACTGAAGCTTTCTTT
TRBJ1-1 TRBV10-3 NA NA CAISESETLNTEAFF TGTGCCATCAGTGAGTCGGAGACTTTGAACACTGAAGCTTTCTTT
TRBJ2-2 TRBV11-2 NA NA CASSLVVPTGELFF TGTGCCAGCAGCTTAGTTGTCCCCACCGGGGAGCTGTTTTTT
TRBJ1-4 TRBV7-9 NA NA CASSGGKGTPEKLFF TGTGCCAGCAGCGGGGGGAAGGGGACCCCTGAAAAACTGTTTTTT
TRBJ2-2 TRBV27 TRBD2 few CASRVAGGPPGELFF TGTGCCAGCAGAGTAGCGGGGGGGCCCCCCGGGGAGCTGTTTTTT
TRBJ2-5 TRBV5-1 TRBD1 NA CASSYGQAQTQYF TGCGCCAGCAGCTACGGACAGGCTCAGACCCAGTACTTC
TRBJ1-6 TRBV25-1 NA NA CASSEWTANSPLHF TGTGCCAGCAGTGAATGGACCGCTAATTCACCCCTCCACTTT
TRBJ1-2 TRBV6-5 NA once CASSLDMGYGYTF TGTGCCAGCAGTTTGGATATGGGGTATGGCTACACCTTC
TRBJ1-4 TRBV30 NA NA CAWSVGGRNEKLFF TGTGCCTGGAGTGTGGGGGGTCGGAATGAAAAACTGTTTTTT
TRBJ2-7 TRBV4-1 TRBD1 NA CASSQPGQGSYEQYF TGCGCCAGCAGCCAACCGGGACAGGGCTCCTACGAGCAGTACTTC
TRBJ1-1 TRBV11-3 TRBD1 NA CASSSNRGTEAFF TGTGCCAGCAGCTCCAACAGGGGCACTGAAGCTTTCTTT
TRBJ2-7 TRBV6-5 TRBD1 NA CASSQRTGRSDEQYF TGTGCCAGCAGTCAACGGACAGGGCGAAGCGACGAGCAGTACTTC
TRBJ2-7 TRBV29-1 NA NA CSVEGASYEQYF TGCAGCGTTGAGGGGGCCTCCTACGAGCAGTACTTC
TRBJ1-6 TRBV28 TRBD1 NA CASTRQGASPLHF TGTGCCAGCACCCGACAGGGGGCTTCACCCCTCCACTTT
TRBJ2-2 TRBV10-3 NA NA CAGSTNTGELFF TGTGCCGGATCTACGAACACCGGGGAGCTGTTTTTT